This T cell receptor (beta chain) was captured by sequencing in a study of early T cells in non-severe SARS-CoV-2 infection. Across the whole study: Bulk RNA from unsorted whole blood was sequenced; chains were unpaired.

Study results and limitations: Anti-spike CD8 specificities were favored by VDJdb matching, whose results missed private and CD4 specificities.

Attachment of unique molecular identifiers to individual cDNA molecules was performed. TCRdb fed the 5' RACE reads into MiXCR, producing one record per CDR3 protein. The sample holds approximately 120,000 distinct CDR3 sequences, about 16% seen once. In the case of this clonotype: Its antigen is not known.

Sequencing input: whole blood. The sequence derives from an adult who was a healthcare worker with PCR-confirmed SARS-CoV-2 infection or an uninfected control (not recorded which).

The CDR3 spells CASSATGSETEAFF. The CDR3 bases are TGTGCCAGCAGTGCCACAGGTTCGGAAACTGAAGCTTTCTTT. This chain links TRBV6-1 with TRBJ1-1, with D possibly being TRBD1 (5 bases). Trimming left V 4 bases short and J 5 bases short, with 14 bases between. The V gene's germline CDR1 is MNHNS and CDR2 SASEGT. CDR3 size: 14 residues.